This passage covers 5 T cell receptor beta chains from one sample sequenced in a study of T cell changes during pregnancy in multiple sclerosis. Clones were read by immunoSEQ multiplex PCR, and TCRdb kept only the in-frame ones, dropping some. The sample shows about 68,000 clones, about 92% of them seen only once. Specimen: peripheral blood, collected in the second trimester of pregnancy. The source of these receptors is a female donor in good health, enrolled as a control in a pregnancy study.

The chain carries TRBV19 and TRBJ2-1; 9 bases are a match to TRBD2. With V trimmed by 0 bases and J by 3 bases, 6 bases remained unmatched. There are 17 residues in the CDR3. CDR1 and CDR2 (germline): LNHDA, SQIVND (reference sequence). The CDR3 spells CASSIDLETSGYNEQFF. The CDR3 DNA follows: TGTGCCAGTAGTATAGATTTGGAGACTAGCGGCTACAATGAGCAGTTCTTC.

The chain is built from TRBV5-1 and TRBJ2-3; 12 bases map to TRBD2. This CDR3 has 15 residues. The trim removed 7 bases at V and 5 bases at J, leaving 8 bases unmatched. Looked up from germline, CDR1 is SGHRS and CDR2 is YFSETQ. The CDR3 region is CASGATSGRRDTQYF. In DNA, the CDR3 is TGCGCCAGCGGGGCGACTAGCGGGAGAAGAGATACGCAGTATTTT.

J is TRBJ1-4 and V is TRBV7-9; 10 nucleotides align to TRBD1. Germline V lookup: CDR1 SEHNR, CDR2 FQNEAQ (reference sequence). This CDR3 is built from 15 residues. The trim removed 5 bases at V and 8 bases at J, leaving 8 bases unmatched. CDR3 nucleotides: TGTGCCAGCAGCCATTGGGACAGGGGTAGCGAAAAACTGTTTTTT. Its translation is CASSHWDRGSEKLFF.

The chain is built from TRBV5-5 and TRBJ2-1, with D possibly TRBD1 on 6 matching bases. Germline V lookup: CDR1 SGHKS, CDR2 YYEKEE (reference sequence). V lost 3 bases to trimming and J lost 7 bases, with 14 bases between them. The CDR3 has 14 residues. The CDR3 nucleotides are TGTGCCAGCAGCTCAGGGGTTTGGGGGAATGAGCAGTTCTTC. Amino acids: CASSSGVWGNEQFF.

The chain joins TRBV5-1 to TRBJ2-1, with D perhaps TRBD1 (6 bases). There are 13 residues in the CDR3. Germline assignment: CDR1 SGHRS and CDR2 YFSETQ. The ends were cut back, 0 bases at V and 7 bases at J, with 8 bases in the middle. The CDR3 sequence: CASSLGGQNEQFF. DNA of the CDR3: TGCGCCAGCAGCTTGGGCGGACAGAATGAGCAGTTCTTC.